The clone carrying this T cell receptor (beta chain) was observed a single time. Antigen unknown. From the 5' RACE reads, TCRdb called clonotypes with MiXCR, one entry per CDR3 protein. Of 300,000 to 400,000 distinct CDR3 sequences listed, approximately 29% were seen once; the top ten hold approximately 13%. The sample comes from a study of T-cell memory formation after mild COVID-19. For the study at large: Clusters were largely donor specific. Overall study findings and caveats: Pre-infection memory carried some responding clones, suggesting that cross-reactive memory joined.

Germline CDR1 SGHRS, CDR2 YFSETQ. The V gene lost 1 base and the J gene lost 0 bases, with 7 bases spanning the gap. This CDR3 comprises 14 residues. The gene calls are TRBV5-1 and TRBJ1-2; D gene uncertain. The sequence derives from an adult woman who had mild COVID-19 (a few samples of this study predate the infection). Cell type and time point are not known. Sample: PBMCs or a T cell subset sorted from them (not recorded which). CDR3 sequence reads: CASSLFGANYGYTF. In nucleotides, the CDR3 is TGCGCCAGCAGCTTGTTCGGAGCTAACTATGGCTACACCTTC. Complete variable domain (other parts from reference TRBV5-1 and TRBJ1-2): KAGVTQTPRYLIKTRGQQVTLSCSPISGHRSVSWYQQTPGQGLQFLFEYFSETQRNKGNFPGRFSGRQFSNSRSEMNVSTLELGDSALYLCASSLFGANYGYTFGSGTRLTVV.